The 10 T cell receptor beta chains below were found in one sample sequenced in a study of OX40 agonist ivuxolimab in advanced cancers. Profiling relied on immunoSEQ multiplex PCR, and the TCRdb table lists in-frame clones only, not all of them. The repertoire holds about 100,000 clones, with about nine tenths as singletons. The specimen was CD4+ or CD8+ T cells sorted from blood, collected in a trial of the OX40 agonist ivuxolimab. These receptors were taken from an adult with an advanced solid tumor such as melanoma, head and neck, liver or kidney cancer.

On this clone: The junction does not match germline at one end; this may be a read error. The chain employs TRBV9 and TRBJ2-4, with TRBD2 identical over 14 bases. Germline-derived CDR1 and CDR2 are SGDLS and YYNGEE. This CDR3 comprises 15 residues. The CDR3 reads CAGSLGTSGSNIQYF. As DNA, the CDR3 is TGTGCCGGCAGCTTAGGGACTAGCGGGAGTAACATTCAGTACTTC.

This rearrangement joins TRBV29-1 to TRBJ2-6, with D perhaps matching TRBD1 (5 bases). The CDR3 has 16 amino acids. V was shortened by 7 bases and J by 0 bases, with 16 bases between the two germline ends. CDR1 and CDR2 from the germline V gene are SQVTM and ANQGSEA. The CDR3 DNA follows: TGCAGCGCTCTACAGGTGACGTCCTCTGGGGCCAACGTCCTGACTTTC. Its translation: CSALQVTSSGANVLTF.

The chain couples TRBV28 to TRBJ1-1, with D possibly matching TRBD1 (5 bases). Per the germline V gene, CDR1 is MDHEN and CDR2 is SYDVKM. The CDR3 has 14 amino acids. Between the trimmed V and J ends, which lost 7 bases and 1 base, there was a span of 13 bases. In DNA form, the CDR3 reads TGTGCCAGCACCCCCATGGGGGAGAACACTGAAGCTTTCTTT. It yields the protein CASTPMGENTEAFF. Combining the CDR3 with reference TRBV28 and TRBJ1-1 gives the whole variable domain DVKVTQSSRYLVKRTGEKVFLECVQDMDHENMFWYRQDPGLGLRLIYFSYDVKMKEKGDIPEGYSVSREKKERFSLILESASTNQTSMYLCASTPMGENTEAFFGQGTRLTVV.

The count of this clone is one. This CDR3 is CASSPDPGLHNEQFF. The CDR3 nucleotides are TGCGCCAGCAGCCCGGACCCGGGACTTCACAATGAGCAGTTCTTC. The chain joins TRBV5-1 to TRBJ2-1, with a tentative D call TRBD2 (6 bases). Between the trimmed V and J ends, which lost 4 bases and 5 bases, there was a span of 16 bases. The V gene's germline CDR1 is SGHRS and CDR2 YFSETQ. There are 15 residues in the CDR3.

The rearrangement links TRBV7-8 to TRBJ2-7; the D gene is possibly TRBD2 (5 bases). This CDR3 has 13 residues. Germline-derived CDR1 and CDR2 are SGHVS and FQNEAQ. The V gene lost 3 bases and the J gene lost 2 bases, with 8 bases spanning the gap. The CDR3 reads CASSFTSAYEQYF. The CDR3 nucleotides read TGTGCCAGCAGCTTCACTAGTGCCTACGAGCAGTACTTC.

The gene calls are TRBV28 and TRBJ2-1, with a tentative D call TRBD2 (6 bases). There are 16 residues in the CDR3. Germline values: CDR1 MDHEN, CDR2 SYDVKM. The V end lost 6 bases, the J end lost 0 bases, and 15 bases lay between the germline ends. In nucleotides, the CDR3 is TGTGCCAGCAGGGCTGGACGGGAGAACTCCTACAATGAGCAGTTCTTC. Amino acids: CASRAGRENSYNEQFF.

This clone has just one count. The rearrangement links TRBV6-1 to TRBJ2-1; 9 bases align to TRBD1. The V segment lost 2 bases and the J segment 5 bases; nucleotides outside the gene matches: 7. The V gene's germline CDR1 is MNHNS and CDR2 SASEGT. The CDR3 has 16 residues. CDR3 protein: CASSEKTGTGNNEQFF. CDR3 DNA: TGTGCCAGCAGTGAAAAAACCGGGACAGGGAACAATGAGCAGTTCTTC.

The CDR3 sequence is CASSHGTGGLETQYF. The CDR3, as DNA: TGTGCCAGCAGTCACGGGACAGGGGGCTTGGAGACCCAGTACTTC. The chain employs TRBV6-5 and TRBJ2-5; 12 nucleotides agree with TRBD1. This CDR3 has 15 residues. Germline loops: CDR1 MNHEY, CDR2 SVGAGI. Losses at the gene ends were 5 bases for V and 5 bases for J; bases not matched to a gene: 6.

V and J are TRBV2 and TRBJ1-1; the D is unclear. Trimming pared 6 bases from V and 0 bases from J, leaving 11 bases between. The CDR3 consists of 14 residues. CDR1 is SNHLY and CDR2 is FYNNEI in the germline V gene. CDR3 in amino acids: CASSAWAMNTEAFF. The CDR3 DNA follows: TGTGCCAGCAGCGCTTGGGCCATGAACACTGAAGCTTTCTTT.

This clone was counted a single time. The chain joins TRBV5-1 to TRBJ1-4; 8 nucleotides match TRBD1. There are 14 residues in the CDR3. Trimming at V came to 5 bases and at J to 8 bases, leaving 8 bases not matched to a gene. Germline lookup yields CDR1 SGHRS and CDR2 YFSETQ. For the CDR3, the DNA is TGCGCCAGCAGGTGGGGGACAGGTCTGGAAAAACTGTTTTTT. Protein: CASRWGTGLEKLFF.